This TCR beta chain emerged from a study of T cell changes during pregnancy in multiple sclerosis. The V gene's germline CDR1 is SGHAT and CDR2 FQNNGV. The CDR3 length is 13 residues. V was shortened by 3 bases and J by 2 bases, with 7 bases between the two germline ends. TCRdb's table, derived via immunoSEQ multiplex PCR, lists solely in-frame clones and lacks some. The profile shows some 130,000 clones, less than 97% of them singletons. The material sequenced was peripheral blood, taken after pregnancy. The TCR sequence derives from a female donor with multiple sclerosis, enrolled in a pregnancy study. The chain has TRBV11-2 and TRBJ2-5, with D perhaps TRBD1 (6 bases). The CDR3 sequence is CASSFGQQETQYF. CDR3 in DNA: TGTGCCAGCAGCTTTGGACAGCAAGAGACCCAGTACTTC. Drawing the rest from reference TRBV11-2 and TRBJ2-5, the complete variable domain is EAGVAQSPRYKIIEKRQSVAFWCNPISGHATLYWYQQILGQGPKLLIQFQNNGVVDDSQLPKDRFSAERLKGVDSTLKIQPAKLEDSAVYLCASSFGQQETQYFGPGTRLLVL.